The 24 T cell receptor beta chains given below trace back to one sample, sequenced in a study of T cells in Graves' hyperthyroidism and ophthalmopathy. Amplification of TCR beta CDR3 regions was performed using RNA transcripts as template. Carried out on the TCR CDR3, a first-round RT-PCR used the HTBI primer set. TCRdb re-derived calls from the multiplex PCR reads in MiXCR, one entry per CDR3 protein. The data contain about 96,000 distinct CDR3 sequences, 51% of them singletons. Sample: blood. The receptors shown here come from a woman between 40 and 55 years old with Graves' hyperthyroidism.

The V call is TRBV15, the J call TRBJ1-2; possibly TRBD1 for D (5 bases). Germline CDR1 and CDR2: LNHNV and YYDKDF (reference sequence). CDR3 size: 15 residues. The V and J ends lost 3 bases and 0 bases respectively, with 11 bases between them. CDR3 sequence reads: CATSRTERSNYGYTF. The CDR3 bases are TGTGCCACCAGCAGGACAGAGAGGTCTAACTATGGCTACACCTTC. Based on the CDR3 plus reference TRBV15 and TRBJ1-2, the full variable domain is DAMVIQNPRYQVTQFGKPVTLSCSQTLNHNVMYWYQQKSSQAPKLLFHYYDKDFNNEADTPDNFQSRRPNTSFCFLDIRSPGLGDTAMYLCATSRTERSNYGYTFGSGTRLTVV.

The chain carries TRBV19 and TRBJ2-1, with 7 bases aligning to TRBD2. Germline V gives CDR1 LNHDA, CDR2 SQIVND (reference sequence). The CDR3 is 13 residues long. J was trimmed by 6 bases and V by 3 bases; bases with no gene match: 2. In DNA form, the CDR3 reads TGTGCCAGTAGTATGGCGGGGGTCAATGAGCAGTTCTTC. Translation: CASSMAGVNEQFF.

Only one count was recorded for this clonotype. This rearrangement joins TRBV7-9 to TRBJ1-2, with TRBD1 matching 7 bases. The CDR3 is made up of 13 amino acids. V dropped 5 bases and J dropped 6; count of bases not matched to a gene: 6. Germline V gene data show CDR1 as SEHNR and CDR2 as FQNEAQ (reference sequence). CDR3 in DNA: TGTGCCAGCAGCCTGACAGGGCTTAATGGCTACACCTTC. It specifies CASSLTGLNGYTF.

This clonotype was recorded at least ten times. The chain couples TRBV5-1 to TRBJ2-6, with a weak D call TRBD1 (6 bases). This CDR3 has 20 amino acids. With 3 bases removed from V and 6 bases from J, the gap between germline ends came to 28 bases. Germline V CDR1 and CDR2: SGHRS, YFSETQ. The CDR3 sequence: CASSSPSQTSQGRKANVLTF. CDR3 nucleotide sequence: TGCGCCAGCAGCTCGCCCAGCCAAACATCACAGGGACGAAAGGCCAACGTCCTGACTTTC.

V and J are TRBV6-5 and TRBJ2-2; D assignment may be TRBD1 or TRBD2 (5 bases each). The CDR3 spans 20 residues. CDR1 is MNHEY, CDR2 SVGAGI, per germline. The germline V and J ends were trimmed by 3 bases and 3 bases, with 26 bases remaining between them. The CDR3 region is CASSYLSLLRGRNHTGELFF. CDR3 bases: TGTGCCAGCAGTTATTTGTCACTCCTCCGGGGCCGCAATCACACCGGGGAGCTGTTTTTT.

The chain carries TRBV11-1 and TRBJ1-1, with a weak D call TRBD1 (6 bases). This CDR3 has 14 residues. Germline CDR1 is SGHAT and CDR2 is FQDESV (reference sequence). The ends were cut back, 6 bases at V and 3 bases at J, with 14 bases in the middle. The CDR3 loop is CASSANRVDTEAFF. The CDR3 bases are TGTGCCAGCAGTGCGAACAGGGTGGACACTGAAGCTTTCTTT.

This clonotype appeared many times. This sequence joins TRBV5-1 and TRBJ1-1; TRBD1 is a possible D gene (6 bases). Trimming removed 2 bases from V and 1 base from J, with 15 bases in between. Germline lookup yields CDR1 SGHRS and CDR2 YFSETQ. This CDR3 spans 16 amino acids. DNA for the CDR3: TGCGCCAGCAGCTTCGGGATCGGGGGACAGAACACTGAAGCTTTCTTT. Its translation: CASSFGIGGQNTEAFF.

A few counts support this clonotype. The CDR3 nucleotides read TGTGCCAGCCGAAAACCAGGACAGGTCCCCTACGAGCAGTACTTC. Translation: CASRKPGQVPYEQYF. V gene TRBV6-1 combines with J gene TRBJ2-7; TRBD1 aligns across 7 bases. This CDR3 spans 15 amino acids. V trimming: 8 bases; J trimming: 2 bases; junction bases outside the gene matches: 12. Germline values: CDR1 MNHNS, CDR2 SASEGT.

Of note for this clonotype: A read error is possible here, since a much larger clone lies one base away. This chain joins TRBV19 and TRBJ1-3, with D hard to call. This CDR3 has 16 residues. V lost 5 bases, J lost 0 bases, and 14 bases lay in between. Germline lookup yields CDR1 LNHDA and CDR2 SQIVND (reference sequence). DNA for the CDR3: TGTGCCAGTAGTCTTTGGGCGGGGAACTCTGGAAACACCATATATTTT. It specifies CASSLWAGNSGNTIYF.

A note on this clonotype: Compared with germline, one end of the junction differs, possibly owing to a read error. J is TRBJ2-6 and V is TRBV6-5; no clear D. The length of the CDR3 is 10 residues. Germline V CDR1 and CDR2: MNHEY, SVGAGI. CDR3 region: CASSLTTEAF. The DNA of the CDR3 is TGTGCCAGCAGTTTGACCACTGAAGCTTTC.

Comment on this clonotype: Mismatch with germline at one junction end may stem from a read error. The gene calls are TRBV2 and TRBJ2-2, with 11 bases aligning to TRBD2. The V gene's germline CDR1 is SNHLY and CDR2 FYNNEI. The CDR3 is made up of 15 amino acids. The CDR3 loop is CASSYSGRATGGLLF. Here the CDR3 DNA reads TGTGCCAGCAGCTATAGCGGGAGGGCTACCGGGGGGCTGCTTTTT. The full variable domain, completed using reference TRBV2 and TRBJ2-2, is EPEVTQTPSHQVTQMGQEVILRCVPISNHLYFYWYRQILGQKVEFLVSFYNNEISEKSEIFDDQFSVERPDGSNFTLKIRSTKLEDSAMYFCASSYSGRATGGLLFGEGSRLTVL.

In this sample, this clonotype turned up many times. The CDR3 sequence is CSARPGPSASPLHF. The DNA of the CDR3 is TGCAGTGCTAGGCCGGGCCCTAGTGCTTCACCCCTCCACTTT. V gene TRBV20-1 combines with J gene TRBJ1-6; D remains unclear. Trimming stripped 3 bases from V and 9 bases from J, with 15 bases between. The CDR3 is made up of 14 amino acids. Germline assignment: CDR1 DFQATT and CDR2 SNEGSKA (reference sequence).

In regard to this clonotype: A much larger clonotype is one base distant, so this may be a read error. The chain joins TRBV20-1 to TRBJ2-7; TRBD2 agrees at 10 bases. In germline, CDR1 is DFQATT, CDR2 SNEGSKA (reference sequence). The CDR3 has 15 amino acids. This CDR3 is CGASSLAGISYEQYF. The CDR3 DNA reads TGCGGTGCTAGCTCACTAGCGGGAATCTCCTACGAGCAGTACTTC.

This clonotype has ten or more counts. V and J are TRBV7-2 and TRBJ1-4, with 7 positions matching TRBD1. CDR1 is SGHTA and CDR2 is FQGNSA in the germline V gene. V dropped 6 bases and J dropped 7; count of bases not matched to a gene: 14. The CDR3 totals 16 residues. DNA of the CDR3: TGTGCCAGCAGTTTTCAGGGGGGGTGGTCGGGTGAAAAACTGTTTTTT. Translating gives CASSFQGGWSGEKLFF.

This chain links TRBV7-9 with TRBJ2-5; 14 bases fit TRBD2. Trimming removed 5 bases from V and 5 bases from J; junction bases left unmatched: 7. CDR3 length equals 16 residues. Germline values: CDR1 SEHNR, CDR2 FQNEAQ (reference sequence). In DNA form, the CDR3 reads TGTGCCAGCAGCCAGGGACTAGCGGGAGTCAGGGAGACCCAGTACTTC. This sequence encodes CASSQGLAGVRETQYF.

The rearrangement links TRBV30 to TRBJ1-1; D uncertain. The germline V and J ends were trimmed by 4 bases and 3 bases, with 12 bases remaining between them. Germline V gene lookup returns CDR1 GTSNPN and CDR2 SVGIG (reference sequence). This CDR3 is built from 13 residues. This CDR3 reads CAWNGFGDTEAFF. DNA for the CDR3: TGTGCCTGGAATGGGTTCGGGGACACTGAAGCTTTCTTT.

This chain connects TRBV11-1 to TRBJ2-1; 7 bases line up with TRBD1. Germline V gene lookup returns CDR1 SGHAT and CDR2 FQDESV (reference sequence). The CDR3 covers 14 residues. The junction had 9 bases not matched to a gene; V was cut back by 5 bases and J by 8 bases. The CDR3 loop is CASSQGDRVDEQFF. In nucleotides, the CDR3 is TGTGCCAGCAGCCAAGGAGACAGGGTCGATGAGCAGTTCTTC.

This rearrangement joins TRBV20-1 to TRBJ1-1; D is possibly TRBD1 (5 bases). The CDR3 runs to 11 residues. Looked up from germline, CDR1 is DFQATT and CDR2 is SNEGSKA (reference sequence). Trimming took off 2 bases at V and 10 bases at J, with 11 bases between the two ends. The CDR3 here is CSARQGPPAFF. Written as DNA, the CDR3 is TGCAGTGCTAGACAGGGACCCCCAGCTTTCTTT.

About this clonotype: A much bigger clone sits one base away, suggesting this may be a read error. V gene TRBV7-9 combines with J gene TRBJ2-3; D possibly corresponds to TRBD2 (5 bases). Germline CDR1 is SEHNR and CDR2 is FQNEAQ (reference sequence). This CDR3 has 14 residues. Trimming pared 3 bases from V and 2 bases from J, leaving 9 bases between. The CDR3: CASSFLGVTDTQYF. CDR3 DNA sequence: TGTGCCAGCAGCTTTCTGGGAGTCACAGATACGCAGTATTTT.

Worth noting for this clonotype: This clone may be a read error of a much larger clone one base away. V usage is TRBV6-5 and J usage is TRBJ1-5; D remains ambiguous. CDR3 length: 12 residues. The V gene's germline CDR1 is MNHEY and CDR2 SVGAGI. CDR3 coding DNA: TGTGTCAGCAGTTACGGTTCATGGACCCAGCATTTT. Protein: CVSSYGSWTQHF.

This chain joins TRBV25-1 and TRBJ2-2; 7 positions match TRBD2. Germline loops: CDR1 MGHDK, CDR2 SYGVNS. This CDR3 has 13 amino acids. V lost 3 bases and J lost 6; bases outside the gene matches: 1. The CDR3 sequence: CASSEAGAGELFF. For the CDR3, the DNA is TGTGCCAGCAGTGAGGCGGGGGCCGGGGAGCTGTTTTTT.

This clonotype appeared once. Here the CDR3 reads CASSSGGRAPETQYF. The CDR3 DNA sequence: TGTGCCAGCAGCTCAGGAGGGAGGGCCCCAGAGACCCAGTACTTC. The rearrangement uses TRBV7-6 and TRBJ2-5, with 7 bases that match TRBD2. The V gene's germline CDR1 is SGHVS and CDR2 FNYEAQ. The CDR3 contains 15 residues. J gave up 4 bases and V 4 bases, and 9 bases lay outside the gene matches.

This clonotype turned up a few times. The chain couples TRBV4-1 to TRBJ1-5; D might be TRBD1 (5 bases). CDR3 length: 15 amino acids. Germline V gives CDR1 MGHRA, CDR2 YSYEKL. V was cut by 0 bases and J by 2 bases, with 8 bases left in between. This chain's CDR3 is CASSQEETGNQPQHF. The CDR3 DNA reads TGCGCCAGCAGCCAAGAAGAGACAGGCAATCAGCCCCAGCATTTT.

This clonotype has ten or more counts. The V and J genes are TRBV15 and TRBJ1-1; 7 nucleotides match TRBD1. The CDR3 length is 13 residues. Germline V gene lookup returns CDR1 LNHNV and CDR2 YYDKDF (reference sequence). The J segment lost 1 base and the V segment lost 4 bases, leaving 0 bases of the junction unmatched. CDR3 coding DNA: TGTGCCACCAGCAACAGGGGGAACACTGAAGCTTTCTTT. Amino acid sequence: CATSNRGNTEAFF.